This TCR beta chain appears in the sequencing data of a study of blood T cells in healthy people across ages. Study findings and constraints: Diversity of TCR beta correlated strongly with naive T cell percentage.

It was with a sample-barcoded 5' primer and a J-beta primer mix that a second PCR of about 7 to 12 cycles was run. TCRdb re-called the 5' RACE reads with MiXCR, one entry per CDR3 protein. Of about 1.8 million distinct CDR3 sequences in the sample, 49% were seen once. Total RNA, at least 6 micrograms per sample, came from PBMCs. Germline V gene sequence: CDR1 LGHNA, CDR2 YSLEER. CDR3 length equals 16 residues. Turning to this clonotype: The antigen is not known.

The genes are TRBV4-3 and TRBJ2-4; D possibly matches TRBD1 or TRBD2 (7 bases each). The end of the DNA fits TRBJ2-5 better, so the J call may be wrong. The source of this sequence is a middle-aged woman in good health. Material for sequencing was blood. CDR3 nucleotides: TGCGCCAGCAGCCAAGAGCTTCGACTAGCAGGGGGGACCCAGTACTTC. It encodes CASSQELRLAGGTQYF.